Presented here are 14 T cell receptor beta chains from one specimen sequenced in a study of persistence of HIV-infected CD4 T cells. The libraries were made with immunoSEQ version 4 in survey mode. TCRdb keeps only in-frame clones here, not all; method: immunoSEQ multiplex PCR. Among tens of thousands of clones, around 78% were seen once, and the ten largest hold 12% to 15%. Cells were stimulated with overlapping HIV-1 Gag 15-mer peptides. CD40L/CD69 double-negative CD45RO-high memory CD4+ T cells were collected. Antigens for these TCRs are unknown. Sequenced here: CD4+ T cells sorted from PBMCs after approximately 19-hour stimulation, sampled from a patient who received antiretroviral therapy. The receptors derive from an adult man with HIV who was CMV-seropositive.

The V call is TRBV5-1, the J call TRBJ1-2; D might be TRBD1 (5 bases). The germline V gene has CDR1 SGHRS and CDR2 YFSETQ. Trimming took 0 bases from V and 4 from J, leaving 16 bases between them. The length of the CDR3 is 16 residues. CDR3 sequence reads: CASSLGLGGTAYGYTF. The CDR3 coding sequence is TGCGCCAGCAGCTTGGGATTAGGTGGGACGGCCTATGGCTACACCTTC. Using reference TRBV5-1 and TRBJ1-2 for the parts outside the CDR3, the full variable domain is KAGVTQTPRYLIKTRGQQVTLSCSPISGHRSVSWYQQTPGQGLQFLFEYFSETQRNKGNFPGRFSGRQFSNSRSEMNVSTLELGDSALYLCASSLGLGGTAYGYTFGSGTRLTVV.

J is TRBJ2-7 and V is TRBV5-5; D may correspond to TRBD1 or TRBD2 (5 bases each). Trimming cost V 0 bases and J 1 base, with 11 bases left between them. CDR1 SGHKS and CDR2 YYEKEE come from the germline V gene (reference sequence). This CDR3 comprises 15 residues. The CDR3 DNA reads TGTGCCAGCAGCTTGGTAGGGACGTCATCCTACGAGCAGTACTTC. Translated, it gives CASSLVGTSSYEQYF.

The chain has TRBV6-5 and TRBJ1-2, with 11 bases that match TRBD1. V shed 7 bases, J shed 4 bases, and the junction held 8 bases outside the gene matches. Germline V CDR1 and CDR2: MNHEY, SVGAGI. The CDR3 extends over 15 amino acids. CDR3 region: CASTEDRGRVYGYTF. The CDR3, as DNA: TGTGCCAGCACCGAGGACAGGGGGCGGGTCTATGGCTACACCTTC.

V and J are TRBV18 and TRBJ2-5, with 7 positions matching TRBD1. This CDR3 has 13 residues. In germline, CDR1 is KGHSH, CDR2 LQKENI. Trimming cost V 4 bases and J 2 bases; bases outside gene matches: 1. The CDR3 reads CASSRGQQETQYF. The CDR3, as DNA: TGTGCCAGCTCACGGGGACAGCAAGAGACCCAGTACTTC.

The V gene is TRBV5-4, the J gene TRBJ2-3; D remains ambiguous. Germline V CDR1 and CDR2: SGHNT, YYREEE (reference sequence). The CDR3 is 14 residues long. The V gene lost 1 base and the J gene lost 3 bases, with 9 bases spanning the gap. DNA of the CDR3: TGTGCCAGCAGCTTGAGGTTGGGGACAGATACGCAGTATTTT. This codes for CASSLRLGTDTQYF. Supplemented by reference TRBV5-4 and TRBJ2-3, the full variable domain reads ETGVTQSPTHLIKTRGQQVTLRCSSQSGHNTVSWYQQALGQGPQFIFQYYREEENGRGNFPPRFSGLQFPNYSSELNVNALELDDSALYLCASSLRLGTDTQYFGPGTRLTVL.

V is TRBV6-2 or TRBV6-3 and J is TRBJ1-1; 7 bases align to TRBD1. Trimming cost V 0 bases and J 7 bases; bases outside gene matches: 8. In germline, CDR1 is MNHEY, CDR2 SVGEGT. This CDR3 region has 15 residues. CDR3 in DNA: TGTGCCAGCAGTTACTCGGGAGGGGGCAAGGATGAAGCTTTCTTT. It codes for CASSYSGGGKDEAFF.

In its sample, this clone was seen a few times. This chain connects TRBV19 to TRBJ2-2; 10 bases match TRBD1. This CDR3 comprises 18 residues. V shed 3 bases and J 5 bases; nucleotides not matched to a gene: 12. Germline lookup yields CDR1 LNHDA and CDR2 SQIVND (reference sequence). The CDR3 spells CASSIPDRGRDWTGELFF. The CDR3 DNA is TGTGCCAGTAGTATCCCTGACAGGGGGCGGGATTGGACCGGGGAGCTGTTTTTT.

The sample holds a few counts of this clone. The chain has TRBV6-5 and TRBJ2-6; the D is unclear. The germline gives CDR1 MNHEY, CDR2 SVGAGI. This CDR3 has 15 amino acids. Trimming removed 8 bases at V and 2 bases at J, with 13 bases between. CDR3 in amino acids: CASLYYGAGANVLTF. As DNA, the CDR3 is TGTGCCAGCTTATACTACGGTGCTGGGGCCAACGTCCTGACTTTC.

As DNA, the CDR3 is TGTGCCAGCAGCTCCCGGGGGGCCGGGCGTCCAGACTATGGCTACACCTTC. Encoded protein: CASSSRGAGRPDYGYTF. The chain uses TRBV5-4 and TRBJ1-2; weak D call: TRBD1 (6 bases). V gave up 3 bases and J gave up 3 bases, with 21 bases separating them. CDR1 and CDR2 (germline): SGHNT, YYREEE (reference sequence). The CDR3 has 17 residues.

The gene calls are TRBV30 and TRBJ1-6, with D perhaps TRBD1 (6 bases). The V gene's germline CDR1 is GTSNPN and CDR2 SVGIG (reference sequence). This CDR3 region has 14 residues. V was trimmed by 1 base and J by 8 bases, leaving 12 bases between them. In DNA, the CDR3 is TGTGCCTGGAGTGAAGGGGGTACGGATTCACCCCTCCACTTT. It encodes CAWSEGGTDSPLHF. Complete variable domain (other parts from reference TRBV30 and TRBJ1-6): SQTIHQWPATLVQPVGSPLSLECTVEGTSNPNLYWYRQAAGRGLQLLFYSVGIGQISSEVPQNLSASRPQDRQFILSSKKLLLSDSGFYLCAWSEGGTDSPLHFGNGTRLTVT.

The chain combines TRBV7-2 with TRBJ1-1; 7 bases fit TRBD1. Germline CDR1 reads SGHTA; CDR2 reads FQGNSA. V lost 3 bases, J lost 5 bases, and 9 bases stayed unmatched. This CDR3 spans 15 amino acids. CDR3 amino acids: CASSFEQGRGTEAFF. CDR3 in DNA: TGTGCCAGCAGCTTCGAACAGGGGCGTGGTACTGAAGCTTTCTTT.

The rearrangement joins TRBV24-1 to TRBJ1-1, with D possibly TRBD1 on 5 matching bases. V lost 9 bases and J 5 bases, leaving 18 bases between the germline ends. The CDR3 loop spans 14 amino acids. Germline CDR1 KGHDR, CDR2 SFDVKD. The CDR3 nucleotides are TGTGCCACCTTTCCCCAGGGTCGATGGACTGAAGCTTTCTTT. Amino acid sequence: CATFPQGRWTEAFF.

The chain combines TRBV27 with TRBJ2-7; D perhaps matches TRBD2 (7 bases). The germline CDR1 and CDR2 sequences are MNHEY and SMNVEV (reference sequence). V gave up 3 bases and J gave up 1 base, with 13 bases separating them. The CDR3 totals 15 residues. The CDR3 reads CASSFRRGGSYEQYF. The CDR3 nucleotides read TGTGCCAGCAGTTTCCGTAGGGGGGGGTCCTACGAGCAGTACTTC.

The chain employs TRBV5-6 and TRBJ2-1; the match to TRBD2 covers 7 bases. Germline loops: CDR1 SGHDT, CDR2 YYEEEE. J was trimmed by 5 bases and V by 1 base; bases with no gene match: 3. The CDR3 runs to 14 residues. The CDR3 region has the DNA TGTGCCAGCAGCTTGCTAGCGGAGCACAATGAGCAGTTCTTC. It codes for CASSLLAEHNEQFF.